These T cell receptor beta chains were read from a single sample in a study of vaccination effects on CD4 cells after COVID-19. This table comes from immunoSEQ multiplex PCR, and its TCRdb copy is limited to in-frame clones, with some not included. The repertoire consists of 55,000 or so clones, with about 77% occurring once and the leading ten covering 5.5%. Which antigens these TCRs recognize remains unknown. Material: CD4+ T cells from PBMCs cultured with HIV peptides, obtained before COVID-19 vaccination. The source of these receptors is a human donor who had a prior SARS-CoV-2 infection. Both conserved end residues are part of each CDR3. D genes are given only for firm matches. Where a row states a size, it is once, few, many or the class of an expanded clone; other rows omit it.

clone_size: -; j_call: TRBJ1-2; v_call: TRBV11-1; d_call: -; cdr3_aa: CASSMGVQGYGYTF; cdr3_nt: TGTGCCAGCAGCATGGGGGTCCAAGGCTATGGCTACACCTTC
clone_size: -; j_call: TRBJ2-3; v_call: TRBV9; d_call: TRBD2; cdr3_aa: CASSREGSFLTDTQYF; cdr3_nt: TGTGCCAGCAGCAGGGAGGGTAGTTTCCTCACAGATACGCAGTATTTT
clone_size: -; j_call: TRBJ2-7; v_call: TRBV6-7; d_call: TRBD2; cdr3_aa: CASSNAGTSGLDSYEQYF; cdr3_nt: TGTGCCAGCAGTAACGCAGGGACTAGCGGACTAGACTCCTACGAGCAGTACTTC
clone_size: -; j_call: TRBJ1-1; v_call: TRBV5-5; d_call: -; cdr3_aa: CASSPWGQRNTEAFF; cdr3_nt: TGTGCCAGCAGCCCCTGGGGGCAGAGGAACACTGAAGCTTTCTTT
clone_size: -; j_call: TRBJ2-3; v_call: TRBV7-9; d_call: TRBD2; cdr3_aa: CASSFLAGGVDDTQYF; cdr3_nt: TGTGCCAGCAGCTTTCTAGCGGGAGGGGTAGACGATACGCAGTATTTT
clone_size: once; j_call: TRBJ2-5; v_call: TRBV3-1/TRBV3-2; d_call: -; cdr3_aa: CASSQARWTQYF; cdr3_nt: TGTGCCAGCAGCCAAGCCCGTTGGACCCAGTACTTC
clone_size: -; j_call: TRBJ2-6; v_call: TRBV5-3; d_call: -; cdr3_aa: CARSLATGVSGANVLTF; cdr3_nt: TGTGCCAGAAGCTTGGCTACCGGAGTCTCTGGGGCCAACGTCCTGACTTTC
clone_size: -; j_call: TRBJ1-1; v_call: TRBV11-2; d_call: -; cdr3_aa: CASSSFRAHTEAFF; cdr3_nt: TGTGCCAGCAGCTCCTTCAGGGCCCACACTGAAGCTTTCTTT
clone_size: -; j_call: TRBJ2-3; v_call: TRBV15; d_call: TRBD1; cdr3_aa: CATSREPRTNRGPDTQYF; cdr3_nt: TGTGCCACCAGCAGAGAGCCTCGTACGAACAGGGGGCCAGATACGCAGTATTTT
clone_size: -; j_call: TRBJ1-4; v_call: TRBV11-2; d_call: TRBD1; cdr3_aa: CASSRDRVYEKLFF; cdr3_nt: TGTGCCAGCAGCCGTGACAGGGTGTATGAAAAACTGTTTTTT
clone_size: -; j_call: TRBJ1-2; v_call: TRBV6-4; d_call: -; cdr3_aa: CASSPGALYGYTF; cdr3_nt: TGTGCCAGCAGCCCGGGGGCCCTTTATGGCTACACCTTC
clone_size: -; j_call: TRBJ2-2; v_call: TRBV24-1; d_call: -; cdr3_aa: CATSGQMNTGELFF; cdr3_nt: TGTGCCACCAGTGGTCAGATGAACACCGGGGAGCTGTTTTTT
clone_size: few; j_call: TRBJ1-1; v_call: TRBV6-5; d_call: TRBD1; cdr3_aa: CAIRVDRVAFF; cdr3_nt: TGTGCCATCAGAGTGGACAGGGTTGCTTTCTTT
clone_size: -; j_call: TRBJ1-1; v_call: TRBV29-1; d_call: -; cdr3_aa: CSVESGWDTEAFF; cdr3_nt: TGCAGCGTTGAGTCCGGGTGGGACACTGAAGCTTTCTTT
clone_size: -; j_call: TRBJ2-7; v_call: TRBV4-1; d_call: -; cdr3_aa: CASSQERRGERDYEQYF; cdr3_nt: TGCGCCAGCAGCCAAGAGCGGCGGGGAGAGAGGGACTACGAGCAGTACTTC
clone_size: -; j_call: TRBJ2-7; v_call: TRBV18; d_call: -; cdr3_aa: CASSLGFGYEQYF; cdr3_nt: TGTGCCAGCTCACTGGGCTTCGGCTACGAGCAGTACTTC
clone_size: -; j_call: TRBJ2-7; v_call: TRBV5-4; d_call: -; cdr3_aa: CASSLSVRNYEQYF; cdr3_nt: TGTGCCAGCAGCTTGTCGGTCAGAAACTACGAGCAGTACTTC
clone_size: -; j_call: TRBJ2-5; v_call: TRBV24-1; d_call: TRBD1; cdr3_aa: CATSRTGRGEETQYF; cdr3_nt: TGTGCCACCAGCAGGACAGGGCGAGGGGAAGAGACCCAGTACTTC
clone_size: -; j_call: TRBJ2-3; v_call: TRBV7-2; d_call: TRBD2; cdr3_aa: CASSLVRGSSGHAADTQYF; cdr3_nt: TGTGCCAGCAGCTTAGTGAGGGGTTCTAGCGGGCATGCTGCAGATACGCAGTATTTT
clone_size: -; j_call: TRBJ2-3; v_call: TRBV2; d_call: TRBD2; cdr3_aa: CASSGLAGGTDTQYF; cdr3_nt: TGTGCCAGCAGTGGGCTAGCGGGGGGGACAGATACGCAGTATTTT
clone_size: -; j_call: TRBJ2-5; v_call: TRBV11-3; d_call: -; cdr3_aa: CASSRPGGSQETQYF; cdr3_nt: TGTGCCAGCAGCCGACCCGGGGGCAGCCAAGAGACCCAGTACTTC